This T cell receptor beta chain was obtained from a study of CD8+CD57+ T cells in acquired aplastic anemia. Overall study: 3.2 ug was the average amount of DNA from sorted CD4+ and CD8+ cells.

Study observations and caveats: Comparison of patients with controls identified around 28 shared CD8+ CDR3 sequences.

At least ten counts were recorded for this clonotype. As yet, its antigen is unknown. V lost 7 bases and J lost 4, with 4 bases in between. Germline values: CDR1 MNHNS, CDR2 SASEGT. CDR3 length equals 11 residues. CDR3 and TCR beta VDJ profiling relied on a genomic DNA template. From the reads, TCRdb called clonotypes with MiXCR, one entry per CDR3 protein. The sample holds about 120,000 distinct CDR3 sequences, under 60% seen once. Before being chosen for sequencing, patients had shown CD8+CD57+ cell expansion by flow cytometry. Acquired aplastic anemia of severe grade affected all patients. At blood sampling, none of the patients had yet received therapy.

The specimen sequenced was sorted CD4+, CD8+, or CD8+CD57+ T cells (not recorded which) from PBMCs. This sequence joins TRBV6-1 and TRBJ2-2; D is undetermined. The TCR was taken from a human donor with aplastic anemia. The CDR3 DNA reads TGTGCCAGCACGAGCACCGGGGAGCTGTTTTTT. Encoded protein: CASTSTGELFF.